This T cell receptor (beta chain) was identified in a study of T-cell memory formation after mild COVID-19. This clonotype was found a few times. Antigen unknown. Study-wide results and caveats: Mainly in CM and EM were contracting CD4+ clones; CD8+ were in EMRA. Contracting clones from day 15 to 85 had balanced CD4/CD8; later expanders favoured CD4+. Cross-reactive memory apparently joined, as some responding clones appeared in pre-infection memory.

MiXCR, run by TCRdb on the 5' RACE reads, gives a single entry per CDR3 protein. Of nearly 200,000 distinct CDR3 sequences listed, about a sixth were seen once; the top ten hold about 2.4%. The TCR was taken from an adult woman who had mild COVID-19 (a few samples of this study predate the infection). Cell type and time point are not known. What was sequenced was PBMCs or a T cell subset sorted from them (not recorded which).

The CDR3 DNA sequence: TGTGCCAGCAGTTTCGGCGGGGGGAACACCGGGGAGCTGTTTTTT. Its translation is CASSFGGGNTGELFF. The chain links TRBV12-3 or TRBV12-4 to TRBJ2-2, with 7 bases lining up with TRBD2. CDR3 length: 15 residues. V lost 3 bases, J lost 1 base, and 2 bases stayed unmatched.